This TCR beta chain was sequenced for a study of identical twins. Study-level results: Invariant cells of the MAIT and iNKT types might have partly distorted the zero-insertion analyses. Carriage of fewer insertions was seen in abundant cord blood beta clonotypes, whereas memory repertoires showed none.

Everyone who gave samples was a healthy Caucasian. Germline-derived CDR1 and CDR2 are MNHEY and SVGAGI. The ends were cut back, 4 bases at V and 5 bases at J, with 14 bases in the middle. This CDR3 has 15 amino acids. TCRdb re-derived calls from the 5' RACE reads in MiXCR, one entry per CDR3 protein. Of under 450,000 distinct CDR3 sequences in the sample, 15% to 20% were seen once. For this clonotype: Its antigen remains unknown.

The genes are TRBV6-5 and TRBJ2-2; maybe TRBD2 (6 bases). The sequencing sample was made of naive T cells sorted from blood. The TCR was taken from a man in his forties or fifties in good health. The CDR3: CASSLRAAGTGELFF. The CDR3, as DNA: TGTGCCAGCAGTTTACGGGCCGCGGGAACCGGGGAGCTGTTTTTT.